The 20 T cell receptor beta chains in this list originate from one sample, sequenced in a study of cytomegalovirus exposure and HLA in healthy donors. The study ran its PCR with 60 Vbeta and 13 Jbeta primers. Using immunoSEQ multiplex PCR, the repertoire was profiled, and TCRdb retains in-frame clones only, with some absent. The sample gives under 70,000 clones, approximately 67% of which show up once; about 2.1% is in the top ten. Sequencing used PBMCs. These receptors originate from a woman aged 25 to 45 in good health and CMV-seronegative.

This chain uses TRBV5-6 with TRBJ1-1, with TRBD1 as a possible D gene (6 bases). The germline CDR1 and CDR2 sequences are SGHDT and YYEEEE. This CDR3 spans 13 amino acids. V lost 2 bases to trimming and J lost 8 bases, with 13 bases between them. CDR3 residues: CASSFVGGLEAFF. As DNA, the CDR3 is TGTGCCAGCAGCTTTGTGGGGGGGCTCGAAGCTTTCTTT.

V usage is TRBV4-2 and J usage is TRBJ2-3, with 11 bases matching TRBD2. Trimming removed 4 bases from V and 4 bases from J; junction bases left unmatched: 13. CDR1 is LGHNA and CDR2 is YNFKEQ in the germline V gene. CDR3 length: 18 amino acids. The CDR3 loop is CASSREPNSGGAPDTQYF. The CDR3, as DNA: TGTGCCAGCAGCCGAGAACCTAATAGCGGGGGGGCCCCAGATACGCAGTATTTT.

The genes are TRBV28 and TRBJ2-2, with 7 positions matching TRBD1. Unmatched junction bases numbered 10, after V lost 5 bases and J lost 4 bases. The CDR3 covers 16 residues. Germline values: CDR1 MDHEN, CDR2 SYDVKM. The CDR3 nucleotides are TGTGCCAGCAGTCCCCCAGAGGGGGCGGGCACCGGGGAGCTGTTTTTT. Protein: CASSPPEGAGTGELFF.

The chain couples TRBV6-5 to TRBJ2-7; D may be TRBD1 (6 bases). Between the trimmed V and J ends, which lost 0 bases and 2 bases, there was a span of 11 bases. The CDR3 sequence is 15 residues long. The germline V gene encodes CDR1 MNHEY and CDR2 SVGAGI. CDR3 sequence reads: CASSYSGQDPYEQYF. CDR3 DNA sequence: TGTGCCAGCAGTTACTCGGGACAAGACCCCTACGAGCAGTACTTC.

As regards this clone: Its ends do not fully match the called genes, so a read error is possible. The V and J genes are TRBV19 and TRBJ1-6, with D unresolved. The germline V gene encodes CDR1 LNHDA and CDR2 SQIVND (reference sequence). This CDR3 is built from 15 residues. CDR3: CASSIRAGENSPPHF. DNA for the CDR3: TGTGCCAGTAGTATCCGGGCCGGGGAGAATTCACCCCCCCACTTT.

Worth noting for this clone: A junction end diverges from the germline sequence, so it may reflect a read error. This chain joins TRBV7-2 and TRBJ1-1; D perhaps matches TRBD1 (6 bases). CDR3 length equals 14 residues. Germline assignment: CDR1 SGHTA and CDR2 FQGNSA. This chain's CDR3 is CASSYGGADTEAFF. CDR3 nucleotide sequence: TGCGCCAGCAGCTATGGGGGGGCTGACACTGAAGCTTTCTTT.

The V gene is TRBV5-1, the J gene TRBJ2-7; D is ambiguous. Trimming shortened V by 0 bases and J by 2 bases, and 18 bases separated the two germline ends. The germline V gene encodes CDR1 SGHRS and CDR2 YFSETQ. The CDR3 contains 17 residues. Here the CDR3 DNA reads TGCGCCAGCAGCTTGGAGCCCGGAGCTATCCGTACCTACGAGCAGTACTTC. This sequence encodes CASSLEPGAIRTYEQYF.

The chain joins TRBV11-2 to TRBJ1-3, with D possibly matching TRBD1 (5 bases). In germline, CDR1 is SGHAT, CDR2 FQNNGV. The CDR3 spans 16 residues. Trimming took 1 base from V and 0 from J, leaving 10 bases between them. CDR3 DNA: TGTGCCAGCAGCTTAGTTTTAGACAGCTCTGGAAACACCATATATTTT. The encoded protein is CASSLVLDSSGNTIYF.

The rearrangement joins TRBV18 to TRBJ2-7, with 11 bases that match TRBD1. Germline V gene lookup returns CDR1 KGHSH and CDR2 LQKENI. Losses at the gene ends were 6 bases for V and 1 base for J; bases not matched to a gene: 5. There are 15 residues in the CDR3. The CDR3 DNA reads TGTGCCAGCTCCTCCGGGACAGGGGGATCCTACGAGCAGTACTTC. Protein sequence: CASSSGTGGSYEQYF.

This clone was detected a few times. This rearrangement joins TRBV9 to TRBJ1-6; 7 nucleotides agree with TRBD1. Germline lookup yields CDR1 SGDLS and CDR2 YYNGEE. This CDR3 has 15 residues. The ends lost 4 bases at V and 9 bases at J; junction bases unmatched: 10. The CDR3: CASSSEQGESSPLHF. The CDR3 coding sequence is TGTGCCAGCAGCTCCGAGCAGGGGGAAAGTTCACCCCTCCACTTT.

This clone was found a few times. The chain uses TRBV6-1 and TRBJ2-7; D is perhaps TRBD1 (6 bases). Trimming removed 6 bases at V and 0 bases at J, with 12 bases between. This CDR3 is built from 14 residues. Germline-derived CDR1 and CDR2 are MNHNS and SASEGT. The CDR3 DNA sequence: TGTGCCAGCAGACAGGGAATTGGCTCCTACGAGCAGTACTTC. Translation: CASRQGIGSYEQYF.

The chain couples TRBV28 to TRBJ2-7; 8 bases match TRBD1. This CDR3 is 15 amino acids long. The J segment lost 5 bases and the V segment lost 1 base, leaving 7 bases of the junction unmatched. CDR1 is MDHEN, CDR2 SYDVKM, per germline. The CDR3 coding sequence is TGTGCCAGCAGTTTATTTGGGCAGGGGGCCCACGAGCAGTACTTC. Translated, it gives CASSLFGQGAHEQYF.

The chain has TRBV5-4 and TRBJ2-5; TRBD1 aligns across 7 bases. The ends lost 5 bases at V and 7 bases at J; junction bases unmatched: 11. Germline CDR1 SGHNT, CDR2 YYREEE (reference sequence). The CDR3 spans 14 residues. For the CDR3, the DNA is TGTGCCAGCAGTCGGGACAGTCGACGTGGGACCCAGTACTTC. It yields the protein CASSRDSRRGTQYF.

V usage is TRBV6-1 and J usage is TRBJ2-1; D not certain. The V end was cut by 7 bases, the J end by 4 bases, with 11 bases between. CDR3 length: 13 amino acids. Germline V lookup: CDR1 MNHNS, CDR2 SASEGT. CDR3 region: CASTTRYYNEQFF. CDR3 coding DNA: TGTGCCAGCACCACTCGCTATTACAATGAGCAGTTCTTC.

This rearrangement joins TRBV6-1 to TRBJ1-5, with no clear D. The V end was cut by 6 bases, the J end by 0 bases, with 9 bases between. Per the germline V gene, CDR1 is MNHNS and CDR2 is SASEGT. This CDR3 has 14 amino acids. The CDR3 here is CASSPIYSNQPQHF. The CDR3 DNA reads as TGTGCCAGCAGCCCTATATATAGCAATCAGCCCCAGCATTTT.

The rearrangement links TRBV11-2 to TRBJ1-3; TRBD1 might be the D (5 bases). Germline CDR1 is SGHAT and CDR2 is FQNNGV. The V and J ends lost 1 base and 2 bases respectively, with 15 bases between them. The CDR3 consists of 17 residues. In nucleotides, the CDR3 is TGTGCCAGCAGCTTAGTCGTAATAGGGGAACCTGGAAACACCATATATTTT. Residues: CASSLVVIGEPGNTIYF.

This clone was found a few times. The chain joins TRBV2 to TRBJ1-2, with 12 bases fitting TRBD1. CDR1 and CDR2 from the germline V gene are SNHLY and FYNNEI. The V segment lost 6 bases and the J segment 4 bases; nucleotides outside the gene matches: 6. The CDR3 is 15 residues long. The CDR3: CASSSGTGGLYGYTF. CDR3 nucleotide sequence: TGTGCCAGCAGCTCCGGGACAGGGGGCCTCTATGGCTACACCTTC.

The rearrangement uses TRBV6-5 and TRBJ1-2, with 10 bases aligning to TRBD1. Germline-derived CDR1 and CDR2 are MNHEY and SVGAGI. V shed 7 bases, J shed 2 bases, and the junction held 4 bases outside the gene matches. This CDR3 is 14 amino acids long. The CDR3 bases are TGTGCCAGCACCAGACAGGGGGCAAACTATGGCTACACCTTC. This translates into CASTRQGANYGYTF.

Written as DNA, the CDR3 is TGTGCCTGGTCCCTCGGACAGGTGAACACTGAAGCTTTCTTT. Translated, it gives CAWSLGQVNTEAFF. J is TRBJ1-1 and V is TRBV30, with 7 bases aligning to TRBD1. This CDR3 spans 14 amino acids. V trimming: 5 bases; J trimming: 0 bases; junction bases outside the gene matches: 6. CDR1 and CDR2 from the germline V gene are GTSNPN and SVGIG (reference sequence).

This clone showed up just a few times. This chain links TRBV18 with TRBJ2-5, with 9 positions matching TRBD2. CDR1 and CDR2 (germline): KGHSH, LQKENI. This CDR3 contains 16 residues. With V trimmed by 6 bases and J by 5 bases, 13 bases remained unmatched. CDR3 loop: CASSSQAGGGDETQYF. CDR3 nucleotides: TGTGCCAGCTCCTCCCAAGCCGGCGGGGGGGATGAGACCCAGTACTTC.